These 32 T cell receptor beta chains were sequenced from one sample in a study of blood T cell repertoires in COVID-19 (dated by TCRdb to 2018 to 2021). Receptors were amplified or captured by the immunoSEQ multiplex PCR assay. The immuneACCESS repertoire file appears here via TCRdb, limited to in-frame rearrangements. These files lack a portion of the clones; in checked studies, under half of the deficit traces to unresolved V genes, and the cause of the others is not known. This sample is represented by about 50,000 clones; roughly 89% of them were singletons. Of the sample, around 27% falls within the top ten clones. The sample consisted of peripheral blood. These receptors all stem from a human donor in a cohort sampled during active COVID-19.

J is TRBJ2-7 and V is TRBV7-9, with 8 positions matching TRBD1. Trimming at V came to 5 bases and at J to 1 base, leaving 10 bases not matched to a gene. This CDR3 has 16 residues. Germline lookup yields CDR1 SEHNR and CDR2 FQNEAQ (reference sequence). In DNA, the CDR3 is TGTGCCAGCAGCCCTCAGGGGGCGGGACAGTCCTACGAGCAGTACTTC. Encoded protein: CASSPQGAGQSYEQYF.

The CDR3 sequence: CASSLGRVKAEQYF. In DNA form, the CDR3 reads TGTGCCAGCAGCTTGGGGAGGGTGAAGGCCGAGCAGTACTTC. The V call is TRBV5-6, the J call TRBJ2-7, with D perhaps matching TRBD2 (6 bases). This CDR3 contains 14 residues. V was trimmed by 0 bases and J by 6 bases, leaving 13 bases between them. Germline V gene sequence: CDR1 SGHDT, CDR2 YYEEEE.

This rearrangement joins TRBV25-1 to TRBJ2-3; possible D gene TRBD1, 6 bases. The CDR3 is 18 residues long. V was trimmed by 6 bases and J by 5 bases, leaving 27 bases between them. Germline CDR1 MGHDK, CDR2 SYGVNS. The CDR3 loop reads CASSGPVGAGVNRDTQYF. The CDR3 nucleotides read TGTGCCAGCAGCGGACCGGTTGGGGCAGGGGTGAATCGAGATACGCAGTATTTT. The full variable domain, with the rest looked up from reference TRBV25-1 and TRBJ2-3, is EADIYQTPRYLVIGTGKKITLECSQTMGHDKMYWYQQDPGMELHLIHYSYGVNSTEKGDLSSESTVSRIRTEHFPLTLESARPSHTSQYLCASSGPVGAGVNRDTQYFGPGTRLTVL.

The chain combines TRBV7-9 with TRBJ2-5; weak D call: TRBD1 (6 bases). Germline lookup yields CDR1 SEHNR and CDR2 FQNEAQ (reference sequence). CDR3 length equals 15 residues. Trimming left V 5 bases short and J 5 bases short, with 18 bases between. CDR3 sequence: CASSPGAESGETQYF. The CDR3, as DNA: TGTGCCAGCAGCCCAGGGGCAGAGTCGGGGGAGACCCAGTACTTC. Based on the CDR3 plus reference TRBV7-9 and TRBJ2-5, the full variable domain is DTGVSQNPRHKITKRGQNVTFRCDPISEHNRLYWYRQTLGQGPEFLTYFQNEAQLEKSRLLSDRFSAERPKGSFSTLEIQRTEQGDSAMYLCASSPGAESGETQYFGPGTRLLVL.

The J gene is TRBJ2-7, the V gene TRBV19; 12 bases match TRBD1. The V gene end was trimmed by 1 base and the J gene end by 4 bases; junction bases not matched to a gene: 11. Per the germline V gene, CDR1 is LNHDA and CDR2 is SQIVND (reference sequence). The CDR3 length is 18 residues. The CDR3, as DNA: TGTGCCAGTAGTATAGCCCCGACCGGGACAGGGGGCGCTTACGAGCAGTACGTC. It specifies CASSIAPTGTGGAYEQYV.

V gene TRBV10-3 combines with J gene TRBJ2-5, with 8 positions matching TRBD1. Germline loops: CDR1 ENHRY, CDR2 SYGVKD. The CDR3 is 13 amino acids. The junction had 3 bases not matched to a gene; V was cut back by 4 bases and J by 5 bases. The DNA of the CDR3 is TGTGCCATCAGTGGTAACAGGGGGGAGACCCAGTACTTC. It codes for CAISGNRGETQYF.

In DNA form, the CDR3 reads TGTGCCAGCGGCAAGGGGGTGGCAGATACGCAGTATTTT. This sequence encodes CASGKGVADTQYF. The chain recombines TRBV12-3 or TRBV12-4 with TRBJ2-3; D possibly corresponds to TRBD1 (6 bases). The CDR3 is made up of 13 amino acids. With 8 bases removed from V and 4 bases from J, the gap between germline ends came to 13 bases.

The chain employs TRBV11-2 and TRBJ2-1, with 15 bases matching TRBD2. The CDR3 runs to 16 residues. Germline V gene sequence: CDR1 SGHAT, CDR2 FQNNGV. The junction had 6 bases not matched to a gene; V was cut back by 5 bases and J by 7 bases. CDR3 nucleotides: TGTGCCAGCAGCCCAGGGACTAGCGGGGGGTGGAATGAGCAGTTCTTC. Amino acid sequence: CASSPGTSGGWNEQFF. Filled out from reference TRBV11-2 and TRBJ2-1, the complete variable domain reads EAGVAQSPRYKIIEKRQSVAFWCNPISGHATLYWYQQILGQGPKLLIQFQNNGVVDDSQLPKDRFSAERLKGVDSTLKIQPAKLEDSAVYLCASSPGTSGGWNEQFFGPGTRLTVL.

The chain combines TRBV5-1 with TRBJ2-3; 10 positions match TRBD1. CDR1 is SGHRS, CDR2 YFSETQ, per germline. The CDR3 runs to 16 residues. V was clipped by 4 bases and J by 2 bases; unmatched bases: 7. In nucleotides, the CDR3 is TGCGCCAGCAGCGGGGACAGGGGAGGCCCCACAGATACGCAGTATTTT. Translated: CASSGDRGGPTDTQYF.

This clone was observed once. V gene TRBV2 combines with J gene TRBJ1-1, with D possibly TRBD1 on 5 matching bases. This CDR3 has 15 residues. The V end was cut by 5 bases, the J end by 2 bases, with 15 bases between. Germline V gene data show CDR1 as SNHLY and CDR2 as FYNNEI. In DNA, the CDR3 is TGTGCCAGCAGTAAGCGGGGCAGGATTAACACTGAAGCTTTCTTT. Translation: CASSKRGRINTEAFF.

In DNA form, the CDR3 reads TGTGCCAGCAGTCCGAGGACTAACCCCAATGAGCAGTTCTTC. Its translation is CASSPRTNPNEQFF. The V gene is TRBV27, the J gene TRBJ2-1, with D maybe TRBD2 (6 bases). CDR1 is MNHEY and CDR2 is SMNVEV in the germline V gene (reference sequence). CDR3 length: 14 amino acids. Trimming shortened V by 5 bases and J by 6 bases, and 14 bases separated the two germline ends.

This clone was detected once. The chain joins TRBV7-3 to TRBJ1-1; TRBD1 might be the D (5 bases). The length of the CDR3 is 14 residues. The V end was cut by 5 bases, the J end by 3 bases, with 13 bases between. Germline CDR1 is SGHTA and CDR2 is FQGTGA. The CDR3 DNA reads as TGTGCCAGCAGCCCCGCGTGGGGGGACACTGAAGCTTTCTTT. The encoded protein is CASSPAWGDTEAFF.

The rearrangement uses TRBV5-4 and TRBJ2-2; a possible D gene is TRBD1 (5 bases). Trimming took 0 bases from V and 7 from J, leaving 7 bases between them. The CDR3 has 13 residues. Germline values: CDR1 SGHNT, CDR2 YYREEE (reference sequence). The CDR3 sequence: CASSLVGLGELFF. As DNA, the CDR3 is TGTGCCAGCAGCTTGGTGGGGCTCGGGGAGCTGTTTTTT.

The chain couples TRBV5-1 to TRBJ1-1; a weak D match, TRBD1 (5 bases). Trimming pared 7 bases from V and 0 bases from J, leaving 16 bases between. Germline V gives CDR1 SGHRS, CDR2 YFSETQ. The CDR3 spans 15 residues. DNA of the CDR3: TGCGCCAGCGGGTCGCACGGGGGATTGAACACTGAAGCTTTCTTT. It translates to CASGSHGGLNTEAFF. Full variable domain (rest looked up from reference TRBV5-1 and TRBJ1-1): KAGVTQTPRYLIKTRGQQVTLSCSPISGHRSVSWYQQTPGQGLQFLFEYFSETQRNKGNFPGRFSGRQFSNSRSEMNVSTLELGDSALYLCASGSHGGLNTEAFFGQGTRLTVV.

The chain links TRBV3-1 (or the pseudogene TRBV3-2) to TRBJ2-6; D unclear. Germline V lookup: CDR1 LGHDT, CDR2 YNNKEL (reference sequence). Between the trimmed V and J ends, which lost 4 bases and 4 bases, there was a span of 8 bases. This CDR3 has 14 amino acids. This CDR3 is CASSPIRGANVLTF. The CDR3, as DNA: TGTGCCAGCAGCCCGATCAGGGGGGCCAACGTCCTGACTTTC.

A note on this clone: Germline is not matched at one junction end, which may reflect a read error. This chain connects TRBV13 to TRBJ1-1; TRBD1 is a possible D gene (5 bases). In germline, CDR1 is PRHDT, CDR2 FYEKMQ (reference sequence). The CDR3 is 14 amino acids. The CDR3 DNA reads as TGTGCCATCAGCTTAGGTGGGGGGTACACTGAAGCTTTCTTT. This sequence encodes CAISLGGGYTEAFF.

This rearrangement joins TRBV6-2 or TRBV6-3 to TRBJ2-1, with 8 positions matching TRBD2. The length of the CDR3 is 17 residues. Per germline, CDR1 MNHEY and CDR2 SVGEGT. Germline trimming cut 6 bases from V and 5 bases from J; bases unmatched to any gene: 15. The CDR3 is CASSPDWAGGINNEQFF. As DNA, the CDR3 is TGTGCCAGCAGCCCCGATTGGGCGGGAGGTATCAACAATGAGCAGTTCTTC.

This clone showed up just a few times. The chain links TRBV4-3 to TRBJ2-2, with a weak D call TRBD2 (5 bases). This CDR3 has 15 amino acids. Deletions cut 6 bases from V and 0 bases from J, with 11 bases between. Germline lookup yields CDR1 LGHNA and CDR2 YSLEER. The DNA of the CDR3 is TGCGCCAGCAGTCGAGGGTTTTCGAACACCGGGGAGCTGTTTTTT. Protein product: CASSRGFSNTGELFF.

This chain connects TRBV29-1 to TRBJ2-2; D not resolved. V was clipped by 6 bases and J by 1 base, with 3 bases between them. Per germline, CDR1 SQVTM and CDR2 ANQGSEA. The CDR3 sequence is 11 residues long. In DNA, the CDR3 is TGCAGCGTCCGGAACACCGGGGAGCTGTTTTTT. It encodes CSVRNTGELFF.

V is TRBV30 and J is TRBJ1-2; tentatively, D is TRBD1 (5 bases). The germline gives CDR1 GTSNPN, CDR2 SVGIG (reference sequence). V gave up 5 bases and J gave up 4 bases, with 11 bases separating them. This CDR3 has 12 residues. CDR3 coding DNA: TGTGCCTGGGGGACGGGGGGCTATGGCTACACCTTC. It codes for CAWGTGGYGYTF.

The rearrangement joins TRBV11-2 to TRBJ1-1; a possible D gene is TRBD1 (5 bases). Germline lookup yields CDR1 SGHAT and CDR2 FQNNGV. Trimming took off 3 bases at V and 1 base at J, with 15 bases between the two ends. This CDR3 has 16 amino acids. In DNA, the CDR3 is TGTGCCAGCAGCTTTGAGATCCGGACAAGGAACACTGAAGCTTTCTTT. Protein sequence: CASSFEIRTRNTEAFF.

J is TRBJ1-4 and V is TRBV6-2 or TRBV6-3; D is unclear. V was clipped by 2 bases and J by 8 bases, with 15 bases between them. Germline V CDR1 and CDR2: MNHEY, SVGEGT. This CDR3 spans 15 amino acids. The CDR3 region has the DNA TGTGCCAGCAGTTACCAGCGGACGCATCAAGAAAAACTGTTTTTT. Its translation is CASSYQRTHQEKLFF.

The chain employs TRBV29-1 and TRBJ1-1; 9 bases agree with TRBD1. V lost 6 bases to trimming and J lost 2 bases; unmatched junction nucleotides: 4. CDR1 SQVTM and CDR2 ANQGSEA come from the germline V gene. CDR3 size: 13 residues. CDR3: CSVGDRANTEAFF. The CDR3 DNA is TGCAGCGTCGGGGACAGGGCAAACACTGAAGCTTTCTTT.

The gene calls are TRBV6-2 or TRBV6-3 and TRBJ2-7, with D possibly being TRBD1 (6 bases). Trimming took off 6 bases at V and 0 bases at J, with 21 bases between the two ends. CDR1 MNHEY and CDR2 SVGEGT come from the germline V gene. This CDR3 is built from 17 residues. The DNA for the CDR3 is TGTGCCAGCAGCCAACCTGGCCGGACAGAAAGCTCCTACGAGCAGTACGTC. Residues: CASSQPGRTESSYEQYV.

The V call is TRBV3-1 (or the pseudogene TRBV3-2), the J call TRBJ2-3; D is undetermined. The V gene's germline CDR1 is LGHDT and CDR2 YNNKEL (reference sequence). V was clipped by 4 bases and J by 2 bases, with 7 bases between them. The CDR3 covers 13 residues. The CDR3 nucleotides read TGTGCCAGCAGCCGGCGGCCCACAGATACGCAGTATTTT. Translation: CASSRRPTDTQYF.

This clone has just one count. V usage is TRBV6-2 or TRBV6-3 and J usage is TRBJ2-3, with 8 bases identical to TRBD2. The V and J ends lost 2 bases and 4 bases, in that order; junction bases with no gene match: 5. The CDR3 length is 15 residues. CDR1 is MNHEY and CDR2 is SVGEGT in the germline V gene. The CDR3 here is CASSYAGGRPDTQYF. In DNA, the CDR3 is TGTGCCAGCAGTTACGCGGGAGGTCGTCCAGATACGCAGTATTTT.

The chain combines TRBV5-1 with TRBJ2-6; 9 bases match TRBD1. Germline CDR1 SGHRS, CDR2 YFSETQ. This CDR3 is built from 17 residues. The J segment lost 1 base and the V segment lost 3 bases, leaving 5 bases of the junction unmatched. CDR3 DNA: TGCGCCAGCAGCTCCGGGACAGGGCCATCTGGGGCCAACGTCCTGACTTTC. Its protein is CASSSGTGPSGANVLTF.

The chain combines TRBV19 with TRBJ1-5, with D possibly TRBD1 on 6 matching bases. Trimming left V 5 bases short and J 2 bases short, with 19 bases between. Looked up from germline, CDR1 is LNHDA and CDR2 is SQIVND (reference sequence). The CDR3 is made up of 17 amino acids. The CDR3 reads CASSSQQGSGRNQPQHF. CDR3 DNA: TGTGCCAGTAGTTCCCAACAGGGTTCGGGGCGCAATCAGCCCCAGCATTTT. Using reference TRBV19 and TRBJ1-5 for the parts outside the CDR3, the full variable domain is DGGITQSPKYLFRKEGQNVTLSCEQNLNHDAMYWYRQDPGQGLRLIYYSQIVNDFQKGDIAEGYSVSREKKESFPLTVTSAQKNPTAFYLCASSSQQGSGRNQPQHFGDGTRLSIL.

V and J are TRBV2 and TRBJ1-2; D is undetermined. Trimming removed 1 base at V and 9 bases at J, with 15 bases between. CDR3 length: 14 residues. From germline, CDR1 is SNHLY and CDR2 FYNNEI. The CDR3, as DNA: TGTGCCAGCAGTGAAGATCGGACGGGAGATAGCTACACCTTC. It translates to CASSEDRTGDSYTF.

The chain employs TRBV13 and TRBJ1-1; D perhaps matches TRBD1 (5 bases). V was cut by 4 bases and J by 3 bases, with 6 bases left in between. The CDR3 spans 12 residues. The germline CDR1 and CDR2 sequences are PRHDT and FYEKMQ (reference sequence). This chain's CDR3 is CASSSGDTEAFF. CDR3 DNA sequence: TGTGCCAGCAGCTCGGGGGACACTGAAGCTTTCTTT.

The chain joins TRBV5-1 to TRBJ1-1, with 10 nucleotides matching TRBD1. Germline V gives CDR1 SGHRS, CDR2 YFSETQ. This CDR3 is 15 amino acids long. Trimming removed 2 bases from V and 4 bases from J; junction bases left unmatched: 5. CDR3 DNA sequence: TGCGCCAGCAGCTTTGGACAGGGGGGGAGCACTGAAGCTTTCTTT. Translation gives CASSFGQGGSTEAFF.

This chain joins TRBV30 and TRBJ2-4; D may be TRBD2 (5 bases). The CDR3 has 13 amino acids. The germline V gene has CDR1 GTSNPN and CDR2 SVGIG (reference sequence). Trimming took 0 bases from V and 9 from J, leaving 12 bases between them. CDR3 coding DNA: TGTGCCTGGAGTGTTTACGGGGATGGCATTCAGTACTTC. It is translated as CAWSVYGDGIQYF.